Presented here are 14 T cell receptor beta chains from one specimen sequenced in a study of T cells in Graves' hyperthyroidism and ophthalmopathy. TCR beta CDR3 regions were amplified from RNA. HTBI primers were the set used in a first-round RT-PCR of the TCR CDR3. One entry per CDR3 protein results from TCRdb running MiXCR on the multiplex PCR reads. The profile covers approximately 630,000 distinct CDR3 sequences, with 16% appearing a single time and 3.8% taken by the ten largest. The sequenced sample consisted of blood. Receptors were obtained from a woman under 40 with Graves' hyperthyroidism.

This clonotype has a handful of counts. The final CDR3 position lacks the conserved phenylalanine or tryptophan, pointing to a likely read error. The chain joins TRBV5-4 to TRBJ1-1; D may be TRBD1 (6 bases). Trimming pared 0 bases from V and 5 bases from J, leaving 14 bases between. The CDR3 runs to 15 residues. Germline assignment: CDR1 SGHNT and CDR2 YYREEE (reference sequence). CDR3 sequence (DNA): TGTGCCAGCAGCTTGGCCGAGGGGGGGCGGACTGAAGCTTTCCTT. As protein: CASSLAEGGRTEAFL.

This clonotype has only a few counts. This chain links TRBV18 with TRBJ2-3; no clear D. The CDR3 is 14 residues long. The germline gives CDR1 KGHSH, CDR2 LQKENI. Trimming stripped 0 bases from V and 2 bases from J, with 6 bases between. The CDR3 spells CASSPPVNTDTQYF. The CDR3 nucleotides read TGTGCCAGCTCACCACCGGTCAACACAGATACGCAGTATTTT.

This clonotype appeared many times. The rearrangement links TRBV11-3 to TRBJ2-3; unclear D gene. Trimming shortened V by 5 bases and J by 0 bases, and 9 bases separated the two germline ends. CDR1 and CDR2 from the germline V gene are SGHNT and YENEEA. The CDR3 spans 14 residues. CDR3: CASSIGRSTDTQYF. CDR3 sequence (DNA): TGTGCCAGCAGCATCGGACGGAGCACAGATACGCAGTATTTT.

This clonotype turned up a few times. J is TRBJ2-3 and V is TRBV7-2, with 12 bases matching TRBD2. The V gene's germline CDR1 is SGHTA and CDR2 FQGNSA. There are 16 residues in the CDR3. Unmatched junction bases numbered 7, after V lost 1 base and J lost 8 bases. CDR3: CASSLGTSGVEGTQYF. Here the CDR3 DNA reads TGTGCCAGCAGCTTAGGGACTAGCGGGGTGGAGGGTACGCAGTATTTT.

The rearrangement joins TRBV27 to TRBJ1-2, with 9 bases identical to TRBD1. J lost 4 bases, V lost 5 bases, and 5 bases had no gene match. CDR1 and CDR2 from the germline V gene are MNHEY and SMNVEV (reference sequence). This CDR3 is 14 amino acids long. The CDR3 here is CASSITGGAYGYTF. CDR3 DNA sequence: TGTGCCAGCAGTATCACAGGGGGCGCCTATGGCTACACCTTC.

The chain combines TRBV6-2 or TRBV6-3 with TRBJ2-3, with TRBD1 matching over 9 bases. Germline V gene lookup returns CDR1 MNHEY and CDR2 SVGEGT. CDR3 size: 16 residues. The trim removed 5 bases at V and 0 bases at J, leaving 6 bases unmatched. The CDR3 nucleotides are TGTGCCAGCAGTCCAGGACAGGGGCCCAGCACAGATACGCAGTATTTT. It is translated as CASSPGQGPSTDTQYF.

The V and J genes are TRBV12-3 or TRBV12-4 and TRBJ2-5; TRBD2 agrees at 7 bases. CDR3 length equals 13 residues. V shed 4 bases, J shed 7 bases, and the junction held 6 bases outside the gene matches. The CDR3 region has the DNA TGTGCCAGCAGTTCGGGAGGCGGGGGGACCCAGTACTTC. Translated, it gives CASSSGGGGTQYF.

The CDR3 DNA sequence: TGCAGTGCTAGGACGGGAGGGGGGCCTAGCACAGATACGCAGTATTTT. Residues: CSARTGGGPSTDTQYF. The rearrangement links TRBV20-1 to TRBJ2-3, with 8 bases lining up with TRBD2. V shed 3 bases, J shed 0 bases, and the junction held 8 bases outside the gene matches. Germline CDR1 and CDR2: DFQATT and SNEGSKA (reference sequence). The CDR3 totals 16 residues.

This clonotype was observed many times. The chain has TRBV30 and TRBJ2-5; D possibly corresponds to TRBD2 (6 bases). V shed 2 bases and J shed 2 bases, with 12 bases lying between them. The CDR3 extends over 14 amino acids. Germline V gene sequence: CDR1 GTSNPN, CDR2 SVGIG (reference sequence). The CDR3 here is CAWSPGLTQETQYF. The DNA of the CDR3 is TGTGCCTGGAGTCCGGGACTGACGCAAGAGACCCAGTACTTC.

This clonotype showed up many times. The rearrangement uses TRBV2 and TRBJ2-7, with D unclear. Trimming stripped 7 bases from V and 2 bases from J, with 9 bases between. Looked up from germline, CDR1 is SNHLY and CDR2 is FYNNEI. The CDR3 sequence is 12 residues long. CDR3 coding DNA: TGTGCCAGCACGGAGTCCCCCTACGAGCAGTACTTC. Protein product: CASTESPYEQYF. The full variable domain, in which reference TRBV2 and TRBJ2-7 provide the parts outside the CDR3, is EPEVTQTPSHQVTQMGQEVILRCVPISNHLYFYWYRQILGQKVEFLVSFYNNEISEKSEIFDDQFSVERPDGSNFTLKIRSTKLEDSAMYFCASTESPYEQYFGPGTRLTVT.

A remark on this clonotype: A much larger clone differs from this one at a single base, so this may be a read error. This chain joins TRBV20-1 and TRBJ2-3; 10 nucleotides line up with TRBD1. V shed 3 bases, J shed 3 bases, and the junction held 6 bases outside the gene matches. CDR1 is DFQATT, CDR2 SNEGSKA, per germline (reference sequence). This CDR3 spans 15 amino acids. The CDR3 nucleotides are TGCAGTGCTAGTCGACAGGGGGCGAGGACAGATACGCAGTATTTT. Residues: CSASRQGARTDTQYF.

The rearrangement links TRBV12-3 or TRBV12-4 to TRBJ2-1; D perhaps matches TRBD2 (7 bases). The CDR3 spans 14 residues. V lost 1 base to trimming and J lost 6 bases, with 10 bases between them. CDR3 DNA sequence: TGTGCCAGCAGTTTAGTTGGGGGGGCCAATGAGCAGTTCTTC. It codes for CASSLVGGANEQFF.

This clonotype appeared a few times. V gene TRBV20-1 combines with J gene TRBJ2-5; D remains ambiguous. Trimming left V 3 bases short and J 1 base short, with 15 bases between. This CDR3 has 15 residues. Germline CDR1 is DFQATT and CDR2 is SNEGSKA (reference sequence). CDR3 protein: CSASPLESTQETQYF. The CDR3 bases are TGCAGTGCTAGTCCCCTGGAGAGCACCCAAGAGACCCAGTACTTC.

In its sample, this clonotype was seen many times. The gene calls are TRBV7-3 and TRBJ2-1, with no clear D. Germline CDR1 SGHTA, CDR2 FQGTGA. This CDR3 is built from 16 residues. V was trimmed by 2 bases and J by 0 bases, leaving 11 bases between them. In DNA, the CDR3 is TGTGCCAGCAGCTTATTCTCCCTGAGCTCCTACAATGAGCAGTTCTTC. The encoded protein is CASSLFSLSSYNEQFF.